The next 25 T cell receptor beta chains were all read from a single sample in a study of blood T cell repertoires in COVID-19. Using immunoSEQ multiplex PCR, the repertoire was profiled, and TCRdb retains in-frame clones only, with some absent. Of roughly 60,000 clones listed, roughly 79% were seen once; the top ten hold roughly 3.5%. Sequenced material: peripheral blood. These receptors all stem from a man between 60 and 75 years old with acute or convalescent COVID-19.

The chain combines TRBV18 with TRBJ1-1, with D unresolved. V lost 3 bases and J lost 2, with 10 bases in between. From germline, CDR1 is KGHSH and CDR2 LQKENI. The CDR3 covers 14 residues. The CDR3 protein is CASSPASKNTEAFF. The DNA for the CDR3 is TGTGCCAGCTCACCGGCCAGTAAAAACACTGAAGCTTTCTTT.

J is TRBJ2-3 and V is TRBV6-2 or TRBV6-3; 12 nucleotides match TRBD2. In germline, CDR1 is MNHEY, CDR2 SVGEGT. This CDR3 contains 16 residues. The V and J ends lost 3 bases and 5 bases, in that order; junction bases with no gene match: 6. The CDR3 spells CASSYLAGGPQDTQYF. CDR3 in DNA: TGTGCCAGCAGTTATCTAGCGGGGGGGCCTCAAGATACGCAGTATTTT.

J is TRBJ1-4 and V is TRBV29-1; tentative D call: TRBD1 (6 bases). CDR1 and CDR2 from the germline V gene are SQVTM and ANQGSEA. Deletions cut 6 bases from V and 5 bases from J, with 10 bases between. The CDR3 runs to 12 residues. CDR3 residues: CSVKGGNEKLFF. The CDR3, as DNA: TGCAGCGTGAAGGGGGGGAATGAAAAACTGTTTTTT.

The chain employs TRBV2 and TRBJ2-3; 9 bases fit TRBD2. The CDR3 consists of 16 residues. J gave up 7 bases and V 4 bases, and 12 bases lay outside the gene matches. Germline CDR1 and CDR2: SNHLY and FYNNEI. The CDR3 bases are TGTGCCAGCAGTGTGGAGGCGCCGGGACTAGCAAATACGCAGTATTTT. It translates to CASSVEAPGLANTQYF.

The chain joins TRBV30 to TRBJ1-4, with TRBD1 matching 8 bases. The germline V gene has CDR1 GTSNPN and CDR2 SVGIG (reference sequence). The CDR3 extends over 14 amino acids. V lost 7 bases, J lost 7 bases, and 11 bases stayed unmatched. DNA of the CDR3: TGTGCCTCCACAGGGGGTACTTATAGTGAAAAACTGTTTTTT. Encoded protein: CASTGGTYSEKLFF. The full variable domain, rest sourced from reference TRBV30 and TRBJ1-4, is SQTIHQWPATLVQPVGSPLSLECTVEGTSNPNLYWYRQAAGRGLQLLFYSVGIGQISSEVPQNLSASRPQDRQFILSSKKLLLSDSGFYLCASTGGTYSEKLFFGSGTQLSVL.

This clone has a single count. The chain joins TRBV20-1 to TRBJ2-7; 7 nucleotides align to TRBD2. Germline V gene lookup returns CDR1 DFQATT and CDR2 SNEGSKA (reference sequence). The V gene end was trimmed by 3 bases and the J gene end by 0 bases; junction bases not matched to a gene: 5. This CDR3 has 14 amino acids. The CDR3 bases are TGCAGTGCTAGTATGGGGGGGATCTCCTACGAGCAGTACTTC. Its protein product is CSASMGGISYEQYF.

As concerns this clone: The same CDR3 can be traced to other DNA sequences in this sample. The chain employs TRBV5-1 and TRBJ1-2, with no clear D. This CDR3 has 14 amino acids. Trimming shortened V by 0 bases and J by 5 bases, and 11 bases separated the two germline ends. From germline, CDR1 is SGHRS and CDR2 YFSETQ. The chain's CDR3 is CASSLGTGGYGYTF. CDR3 DNA: TGCGCCAGCAGCTTGGGAACGGGCGGGTATGGCTACACCTTC.

The rearrangement joins TRBV19 to TRBJ2-3, with 7 bases aligning to TRBD2. The V segment lost 3 bases and the J segment 6 bases; nucleotides outside the gene matches: 15. Germline lookup yields CDR1 LNHDA and CDR2 SQIVND (reference sequence). The CDR3 has 17 amino acids. CDR3 protein: CASSIVASGLDADTQYF. DNA for the CDR3: TGTGCCAGTAGTATCGTAGCATCAGGACTAGATGCGGATACGCAGTATTTT.

The rearrangement links TRBV29-1 to TRBJ2-7; unclear D gene. The CDR3 is made up of 11 amino acids. Germline assignment: CDR1 SQVTM and CDR2 ANQGSEA. V lost 4 bases and J 6 bases, leaving 10 bases between the germline ends. CDR3 nucleotide sequence: TGCAGCGTTGTGGGCTTCGGCGAGCAGTACTTC. Protein product: CSVVGFGEQYF.

V gene TRBV10-2 combines with J gene TRBJ2-5; D perhaps matches TRBD1 (6 bases). The CDR3 runs 12 residues. V gave up 6 bases and J gave up 4 bases, with 9 bases separating them. Germline CDR1 reads WSHSY; CDR2 reads SAAADI. CDR3 nucleotides: TGCGCCAGCAGCCCAGGGGCAGAGACCCAGTACTTC. Residues: CASSPGAETQYF.

The V and J genes are TRBV9 and TRBJ2-3; 9 bases map to TRBD2. Germline V gene sequence: CDR1 SGDLS, CDR2 YYNGEE. V lost 3 bases and J lost 4; bases outside the gene matches: 3. This CDR3 comprises 14 residues. CDR3 region: CASSGVAGADTQYF. CDR3 nucleotide sequence: TGTGCCAGCAGCGGAGTAGCGGGGGCAGATACGCAGTATTTT.

The chain joins TRBV4-2 to TRBJ1-2; 8 nucleotides align to TRBD1. V shed 2 bases and J 4 bases; nucleotides not matched to a gene: 9. Looked up from germline, CDR1 is LGHNA and CDR2 is YNFKEQ. This CDR3 region has 16 residues. In DNA form, the CDR3 reads TGTGCCAGCAGCCAAATTCCAGGGGGCGCCCGCTATGGCTACACCTTC. Translating gives CASSQIPGGARYGYTF.

J is TRBJ1-3 and V is TRBV2; 7 bases match TRBD1. The CDR3 covers 16 residues. The V and J ends lost 8 bases and 0 bases, in that order; junction bases with no gene match: 10. Germline loops: CDR1 SNHLY, CDR2 FYNNEI. Here the CDR3 reads CASYKNRDSSGNTIYF. In DNA form, the CDR3 reads TGTGCCAGCTATAAAAACAGGGACAGCTCTGGAAACACCATATATTTT.

This chain links TRBV24-1 with TRBJ2-1, with TRBD1 matching 9 bases. Germline V gene data show CDR1 as KGHDR and CDR2 as SFDVKD. The CDR3 runs to 15 residues. After removal of 10 bases from V and 7 bases from J, the junction contained 13 bases not matched to a gene. DNA for the CDR3: TGTGCCACTCGGTCCGACAGGGGGATTGGGAATGAGCAGTTCTTC. Its translation: CATRSDRGIGNEQFF.

The V call is TRBV5-4, the J call TRBJ1-6; the match to TRBD1 covers 12 bases. Germline V gene lookup returns CDR1 SGHNT and CDR2 YYREEE (reference sequence). This CDR3 comprises 17 residues. With 4 bases clipped from V and 7 bases from J, the junction kept 9 bases outside the gene matches. Here the CDR3 reads CASSPAGTGGWNSPLHF. Here the CDR3 DNA reads TGTGCCAGCAGCCCAGCCGGGACAGGGGGCTGGAATTCACCCCTCCACTTT.

The rearrangement uses TRBV11-2 and TRBJ2-7; 8 positions agree with TRBD2. The V and J ends lost 6 bases and 3 bases, in that order; junction bases with no gene match: 10. This CDR3 spans 15 amino acids. Germline values: CDR1 SGHAT, CDR2 FQNNGV. The CDR3: CASRDFKRGNYEQYF. DNA of the CDR3: TGTGCCAGCAGGGACTTTAAGCGGGGGAACTACGAGCAGTACTTC.

The chain recombines TRBV15 with TRBJ1-1; 7 bases are shared with TRBD1. Germline V gives CDR1 LNHNV, CDR2 YYDKDF (reference sequence). V dropped 3 bases and J dropped 2; count of bases not matched to a gene: 6. This CDR3 is 15 amino acids long. The CDR3 coding sequence is TGTGCCACCAGCAGTTCCGGGACAGAAAACACTGAAGCTTTCTTT. Protein: CATSSSGTENTEAFF. Full variable domain (missing parts from reference TRBV15 and TRBJ1-1): DAMVIQNPRYQVTQFGKPVTLSCSQTLNHNVMYWYQQKSSQAPKLLFHYYDKDFNNEADTPDNFQSRRPNTSFCFLDIRSPGLGDTAMYLCATSSSGTENTEAFFGQGTRLTVV.

This chain's CDR3 is CATSGTGGATGELFF. In nucleotides, the CDR3 is TGTGCCACCAGTGGGACAGGGGGCGCGACCGGGGAGCTGTTTTTT. This sequence joins TRBV24-1 and TRBJ2-2; 11 bases are shared with TRBD1. Germline CDR1 is KGHDR and CDR2 is SFDVKD. Trimming took 5 bases from V and 5 from J; bases not matched to a gene: 3. This CDR3 contains 15 residues.

The chain joins TRBV30 to TRBJ1-2; 9 bases align to TRBD1. CDR3 size: 13 residues. V shed 4 bases and J 6 bases; nucleotides not matched to a gene: 6. Germline CDR1 is GTSNPN and CDR2 is SVGIG (reference sequence). The CDR3 nucleotides are TGTGCCTGGAACCTACAGGGGGCTAATGGCTACACCTTC. Its protein is CAWNLQGANGYTF.

The rearrangement links TRBV4-1 to TRBJ1-1, with 9 bases fitting TRBD1. In germline, CDR1 is MGHRA, CDR2 YSYEKL. J was trimmed by 4 bases and V by 4 bases; bases with no gene match: 4. CDR3 length: 14 residues. The CDR3 DNA reads as TGCGCCAGCAGCCTGTGGACAGGGGCCACTGAAGCTTTCTTT. This encodes CASSLWTGATEAFF.

The rearrangement uses TRBV24-1 and TRBJ2-3, with D tentatively TRBD1 (6 bases). This CDR3 has 14 amino acids. With 4 bases removed from V and 3 bases from J, the gap between germline ends came to 10 bases. Germline V gene data show CDR1 as KGHDR and CDR2 as SFDVKD. The CDR3 coding sequence is TGTGCCACCAGTGACCTAAGGGGGACAGATACGCAGTATTTT. This codes for CATSDLRGTDTQYF.

The chain is built from TRBV2 and TRBJ2-7, with TRBD1 matching 9 bases. The CDR3 is 13 residues long. Trimming removed 11 bases from V and 2 bases from J; junction bases left unmatched: 7. The germline V gene has CDR1 SNHLY and CDR2 FYNNEI. CDR3 amino acids: CARQGDRAYEQYF. The CDR3 DNA is TGTGCCCGCCAAGGGGACAGGGCCTACGAGCAGTACTTC. Based on the CDR3 plus reference TRBV2 and TRBJ2-7, the full variable domain is EPEVTQTPSHQVTQMGQEVILRCVPISNHLYFYWYRQILGQKVEFLVSFYNNEISEKSEIFDDQFSVERPDGSNFTLKIRSTKLEDSAMYFCARQGDRAYEQYFGPGTRLTVT.

This clone was observed once. The chain combines TRBV5-1 with TRBJ1-3; tentatively, D is TRBD1 (6 bases). Germline-derived CDR1 and CDR2 are SGHRS and YFSETQ. The CDR3 consists of 15 residues. Trimming pared 8 bases from V and 1 base from J, leaving 16 bases between. This CDR3 is CASFRGLPSGNTIYF. CDR3 in DNA: TGCGCCAGTTTCAGGGGCCTACCATCTGGAAACACCATATATTTT.

The CDR3 region has the DNA TGTGCCACCAGTGACCCTTTCTCCCCGACAGGCAACTATGGCTACACCTTC. Residues: CATSDPFSPTGNYGYTF. The chain combines TRBV24-1 with TRBJ1-2; D perhaps matches TRBD1 (6 bases). The CDR3 extends over 17 amino acids. CDR1 is KGHDR and CDR2 is SFDVKD in the germline V gene. V lost 4 bases, J lost 2 bases, and 19 bases lay in between.

This sequence joins TRBV5-3 and TRBJ1-4, with 10 bases fitting TRBD1. TRBV5-3 carries the ORF label, with uncertain function. This CDR3 spans 14 amino acids. V lost 4 bases, J lost 5 bases, and 2 bases stayed unmatched. CDR3 sequence reads: CARSPGQGNEKLFF. The CDR3 DNA sequence: TGTGCCAGAAGCCCGGGACAGGGGAATGAAAAACTGTTTTTT.